This TCR beta chain emerged from a study of blood T cells in healthy people across ages. Primers used in a second PCR of roughly 6 to 12 cycles were a sample-barcoded 5' primer and a J-beta primer mix. TCRdb itself ran the 5' RACE reads through MiXCR, one entry per CDR3 protein. The sample has over a million distinct CDR3 sequences, under 45% seen once. Study observations and caveats: Whereas aged donors had fewer naive CD4+ cells, long-lived donors had more of them and higher diversity.

With 7 bases removed from V and 0 bases from J, the gap between germline ends came to 16 bases. Germline values: CDR1 SGHTA, CDR2 FQGNSA. CDR3 length equals 16 residues. This clonotype has just one count. The antigen is undetermined. Per-sample yields of isolated PBMCs were at least 6 million. The gene calls are TRBV7-2 and TRBJ2-1; D unresolved. The sample was blood. The sequence was obtained from a woman aged 60-75 years in good health. The CDR3 protein is CASNPSERTSYNEQFF. CDR3 nucleotide sequence: TGTGCCAGCAACCCCTCGGAGCGAACCTCCTACAATGAGCAGTTCTTC.